This T cell receptor (beta chain) was captured by sequencing in a study of control samples from healthy donors and cancer patients. The method was immunoSEQ multiplex PCR; TCRdb's version includes in-frame clones alone and lacks a portion of them. The sample holds 96,000 or so clones; approximately 93% are singletons and the top ten take approximately 8%. Germline CDR1 is GTSNPN and CDR2 is SVGIG (reference sequence). The CDR3 is 13 amino acids. V was clipped by 0 bases and J by 1 base, with 6 bases between them. This TCR was recovered from a man aged 18-30 years in good health. This sequence joins TRBV30 and TRBJ1-1; D uncertain. Sequencing used blood. The CDR3 nucleotides read TGTGCCTGGAGTGTAATCTCGAACACTGAAGCTTTCTTT. Its protein is CAWSVISNTEAFF.